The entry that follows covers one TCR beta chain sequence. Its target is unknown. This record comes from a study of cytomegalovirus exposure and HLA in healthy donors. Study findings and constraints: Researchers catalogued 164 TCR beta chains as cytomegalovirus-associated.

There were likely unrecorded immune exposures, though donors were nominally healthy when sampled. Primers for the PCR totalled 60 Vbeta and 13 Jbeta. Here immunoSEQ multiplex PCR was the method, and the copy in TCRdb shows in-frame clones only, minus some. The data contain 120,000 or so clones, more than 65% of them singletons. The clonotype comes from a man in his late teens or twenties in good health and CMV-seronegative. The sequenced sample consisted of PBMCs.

The CDR3 region is CASSDLGAMNTEAFF. DNA for the CDR3: TGTGCCAGCAGTGATCTTGGGGCCATGAACACTGAAGCTTTCTTT. The gene calls are TRBV6-1 and TRBJ1-1; weak D call: TRBD1 (5 bases). This CDR3 has 15 amino acids. Germline V gene sequence: CDR1 MNHNS, CDR2 SASEGT. The V end lost 3 bases, the J end lost 0 bases, and 11 bases lay between the germline ends.